The rows below give T cell receptor beta chains drawn from one sample of a study of cytomegalovirus exposure and HLA in healthy donors. The assay was immunoSEQ multiplex PCR, and TCRdb's table has in-frame clones only and misses some. This sample carries over 150,000 clones, approximately 79% of them seen once, and the ten largest clones take roughly 2%. Material: PBMCs. The receptors come from a man in his forties in good health and CMV-seronegative. The CDR3 runs from the conserved cysteine through the conserved F or W. A D gene is named only where the DNA matches it firmly. Clone size is stated in some rows and not others, as once, few, many or a class when expanded.

D gene: NA; J gene: TRBJ1-5; V gene: TRBV7-9; CDR3 length: 13; clone size: few; CDR3 DNA: TGTGCCAGCAGCTTAACAGGGTTTCAGCCCCAGCATTTT; CDR3 protein: CASSLTGFQPQHF
D gene: NA; J gene: TRBJ2-5; V gene: TRBV4-1; CDR3 length: 16; clone size: NA; CDR3 DNA: TGCGCCAGCAGCCAAGGATCGTATGGGCTCTTCGAGACCCAGTACTTC; CDR3 protein: CASSQGSYGLFETQYF
D gene: TRBD1; J gene: TRBJ1-1; V gene: TRBV7-2; CDR3 length: 13; clone size: NA; CDR3 DNA: TGTGCCAGCAGCCCAACTGACAGGGGGCTCGTTTTCTTT; CDR3 protein: CASSPTDRGLVFF
D gene: NA; J gene: TRBJ2-3; V gene: TRBV5-1; CDR3 length: 15; clone size: NA; CDR3 DNA: TGCGCCAGCAGCTTGGATGCGGGATTACGAGATACGCAGTATTTT; CDR3 protein: CASSLDAGLRDTQYF
D gene: TRBD1; J gene: TRBJ2-2; V gene: TRBV10-3; CDR3 length: 14; clone size: NA; CDR3 DNA: TGTGCCATCAGTCCGGGACAGCTATCCGGGGAGCTGTTTTTT; CDR3 protein: CAISPGQLSGELFF
D gene: NA; J gene: TRBJ2-3; V gene: TRBV19; CDR3 length: 15; clone size: NA; CDR3 DNA: TGTGCCAGTAGTATCAGCGGGCCCAGCACAGATACGCAGTATTTT; CDR3 protein: CASSISGPSTDTQYF
D gene: NA; J gene: TRBJ2-1; V gene: TRBV5-8; CDR3 length: 16; clone size: NA; CDR3 DNA: TGTGCCAGCAGCCCCCTCAGGAAGAGCTCCTACAATGAGCAGTTCTTC; CDR3 protein: CASSPLRKSSYNEQFF
D gene: TRBD1; J gene: TRBJ1-6; V gene: TRBV6-1; CDR3 length: 14; clone size: NA; CDR3 DNA: TGTGCCAGCAGTAGGGGGCTGGGGAATTCACCCCTCCACTTT; CDR3 protein: CASSRGLGNSPLHF
D gene: TRBD2; J gene: TRBJ2-1; V gene: TRBV6-5; CDR3 length: 13; clone size: NA; CDR3 DNA: TGTCATTACGGGGCGGGAGGGCCAAATGAGCAGTTCTTC; CDR3 protein: CHYGAGGPNEQFF
D gene: NA; J gene: TRBJ2-5; V gene: TRBV15; CDR3 length: 16; clone size: NA; CDR3 DNA: TGTGCCACCAGCAGGGAGTCCGGCGGCGGGAAAGAGACCCAGTACTTC; CDR3 protein: CATSRESGGGKETQYF
D gene: TRBD1; J gene: TRBJ1-2; V gene: TRBV9; CDR3 length: 16; clone size: few; CDR3 DNA: TGTGCCAGCAGCGTAAACCCAGGACAGGTATTAAATGGCTACACCTTC; CDR3 protein: CASSVNPGQVLNGYTF
D gene: NA; J gene: TRBJ1-5; V gene: TRBV5-4; CDR3 length: 14; clone size: once; CDR3 DNA: TGTGCCAGCAGCTTGGACGGTAGCAATCAGCCCCAGCATTTT; CDR3 protein: CASSLDGSNQPQHF
D gene: TRBD2; J gene: TRBJ2-7; V gene: TRBV28; CDR3 length: 18; clone size: few; CDR3 DNA: TGTGCCAGCAGTCCGCCAAATAGCGGGTACAAGGACTCCTACGAGCAGTACTTC; CDR3 protein: CASSPPNSGYKDSYEQYF
D gene: TRBD2; J gene: TRBJ2-7; V gene: TRBV7-9; CDR3 length: 14; clone size: NA; CDR3 DNA: TGTGCCAGCAGCTTAGGCGGGAGTGGCGCCGAGCAGTACTTC; CDR3 protein: CASSLGGSGAEQYF
D gene: TRBD1; J gene: TRBJ2-7; V gene: TRBV5-1; CDR3 length: 17; clone size: NA; CDR3 DNA: TGCGCCAGCAGCGCCCGACCGTCGGGACAGGGCCCCTACGAGCAGTACTTC; CDR3 protein: CASSARPSGQGPYEQYF
D gene: NA; J gene: TRBJ2-2; V gene: TRBV29-1; CDR3 length: 13; clone size: NA; CDR3 DNA: TGCAGCGTGGGGCGTAGTAGTTCCGGGGAGCTGTTTTTT; CDR3 protein: CSVGRSSSGELFF
D gene: NA; J gene: TRBJ2-3; V gene: TRBV29-1; CDR3 length: 14; clone size: NA; CDR3 DNA: TGCAGCGTTGAATTATTCGTTGAAGGGGCCTCGCAGTATTTT; CDR3 protein: CSVELFVEGASQYF
D gene: NA; J gene: TRBJ2-5; V gene: TRBV15; CDR3 length: 15; clone size: once; CDR3 DNA: TGTGCCACCAGCAGAGATAGGGGGGGTTCAGAGACCCAGTACTTC; CDR3 protein: CATSRDRGGSETQYF
D gene: NA; J gene: TRBJ2-1; V gene: TRBV20-1; CDR3 length: 11; clone size: NA; CDR3 DNA: TGCAGTGCCAGGGCGCCGGGTGAGCAGTTCTTC; CDR3 protein: CSARAPGEQFF
D gene: NA; J gene: TRBJ2-5; V gene: TRBV19; CDR3 length: 12; clone size: NA; CDR3 DNA: TGTGCCAGTAGCAGAGGGCAAGAGACCCAGTACTTC; CDR3 protein: CASSRGQETQYF
D gene: TRBD2; J gene: TRBJ2-2; V gene: TRBV29-1; CDR3 length: 14; clone size: NA; CDR3 DNA: TGCAGCGCCAAGACTAGCGGGAGCCCCGGGGAGCTGTTTTTT; CDR3 protein: CSAKTSGSPGELFF
D gene: NA; J gene: TRBJ2-1; V gene: TRBV5-1; CDR3 length: 14; clone size: NA; CDR3 DNA: TGCGCCAGCAGCTCGACAGGACCAAACAATGAACAGTTCTTC; CDR3 protein: CASSSTGPNNEQFF
D gene: TRBD2; J gene: TRBJ2-5; V gene: TRBV6-1; CDR3 length: 15; clone size: NA; CDR3 DNA: TGTGCCAGCAAGAACTCAGCGGGAGGGCCCCAGACCCAGTACTTC; CDR3 protein: CASKNSAGGPQTQYF
D gene: NA; J gene: TRBJ1-5; V gene: TRBV30; CDR3 length: 12; clone size: few; CDR3 DNA: TGTGCCTGGAACACCGCCGGGGGGGGTCAGCATTTT; CDR3 protein: CAWNTAGGGQHF
D gene: NA; J gene: TRBJ2-7; V gene: TRBV9; CDR3 length: 14; clone size: NA; CDR3 DNA: TGTGCCAGCAGCCCCACGGGGTCGGACTACGAGCAGTACTTC; CDR3 protein: CASSPTGSDYEQYF
D gene: TRBD1; J gene: TRBJ2-7; V gene: TRBV7-2; CDR3 length: 17; clone size: NA; CDR3 DNA: TGTGCCAGCAGCTTAGGAGTTCCTAGGACAGGGGCCTACGAGCAGTACTTC; CDR3 protein: CASSLGVPRTGAYEQYF
D gene: NA; J gene: TRBJ2-7; V gene: TRBV2; CDR3 length: 14; clone size: NA; CDR3 DNA: TGTGCCAGTCATGGGACTTTCCTATCCTACGAGCAGTACTTC; CDR3 protein: CASHGTFLSYEQYF
D gene: NA; J gene: TRBJ1-1; V gene: TRBV14; CDR3 length: 13; clone size: NA; CDR3 DNA: TGTGCCAGCAGCACATTTATGGCCACTGAAGCTTTCTTT; CDR3 protein: CASSTFMATEAFF
D gene: NA; J gene: TRBJ2-5; V gene: TRBV19; CDR3 length: 15; clone size: NA; CDR3 DNA: TGTGCCAGTAGTATAGGCCCAGGAAGGCAAGAGACCCAGTACTTC; CDR3 protein: CASSIGPGRQETQYF
D gene: NA; J gene: TRBJ1-2; V gene: TRBV5-1; CDR3 length: 13; clone size: NA; CDR3 DNA: TGCGCCAGCAGCTTGGACGGGAGCGGAGGCTACACCTTC; CDR3 protein: CASSLDGSGGYTF
D gene: NA; J gene: TRBJ2-5; V gene: TRBV5-1; CDR3 length: 13; clone size: NA; CDR3 DNA: TGCGCCAGCAGCTTGGAGGGGTCGGAGACCCAGTACTTC; CDR3 protein: CASSLEGSETQYF
D gene: NA; J gene: TRBJ2-3; V gene: TRBV5-4; CDR3 length: 13; clone size: NA; CDR3 DNA: TGTGCCAGCAGCTTGCCCCCCTCGGATACGCAGTATTTT; CDR3 protein: CASSLPPSDTQYF
D gene: NA; J gene: TRBJ1-1; V gene: TRBV27; CDR3 length: 14; clone size: few; CDR3 DNA: TGTGCCAGCAGTTTCGGGGTGCGGAACACTGAAGCTTTCTTT; CDR3 protein: CASSFGVRNTEAFF
D gene: NA; J gene: TRBJ2-2; V gene: TRBV11-1; CDR3 length: 15; clone size: NA; CDR3 DNA: TGTGCCAGCAGCCCCGGGACTGCGAACACCGGGGAGCTGTTTTTT; CDR3 protein: CASSPGTANTGELFF
D gene: NA; J gene: TRBJ1-5; V gene: TRBV19; CDR3 length: 16; clone size: NA; CDR3 DNA: TGTGCCAGTAGAGAAGGGGTCCCGGTAAAGAATCAGCCCCAGCATTTT; CDR3 protein: CASREGVPVKNQPQHF
D gene: TRBD1; J gene: TRBJ2-5; V gene: TRBV27; CDR3 length: 16; clone size: NA; CDR3 DNA: TGTGCCAGCAGTTTAGGCAGGACAGGGGAGGGGAAGACCCAGTACTTC; CDR3 protein: CASSLGRTGEGKTQYF
D gene: TRBD1; J gene: TRBJ1-1; V gene: TRBV28; CDR3 length: 15; clone size: NA; CDR3 DNA: TGTGCCAGCACCCCAGGGGGCCTGGGGAACACTGAAGCTTTCTTT; CDR3 protein: CASTPGGLGNTEAFF
D gene: NA; J gene: TRBJ1-1; V gene: TRBV7-7; CDR3 length: 13; clone size: NA; CDR3 DNA: TGTGCTAGCAGCCGACACACGAACACTGAAGCTTTCTTT; CDR3 protein: CASSRHTNTEAFF
D gene: NA; J gene: TRBJ1-3; V gene: TRBV5-1; CDR3 length: 15; clone size: NA; CDR3 DNA: TGCGCCAGCAGCTTGACAGCTAACTCTGGAAACACCATATATTTT; CDR3 protein: CASSLTANSGNTIYF
D gene: NA; J gene: TRBJ1-1; V gene: TRBV5-8; CDR3 length: 15; clone size: NA; CDR3 DNA: TGTGCCAGCAGCTTTCGTGTTTTCGGGGGCACTGAAGCTTTCTTT; CDR3 protein: CASSFRVFGGTEAFF
D gene: TRBD2; J gene: TRBJ2-5; V gene: TRBV7-2; CDR3 length: 16; clone size: NA; CDR3 DNA: TGTGCCAGCAGCCTGAGGAGCGGGATTTACCAAGAGACCCAGTACTTC; CDR3 protein: CASSLRSGIYQETQYF